Listed below are T cell receptor beta chains from one sample, sequenced in a study of cytomegalovirus exposure and HLA in healthy donors. Profiling relied on immunoSEQ multiplex PCR, and the TCRdb table lists in-frame clones only, not all of them. Its listing shows some 130,000 clones. The sequencing input was PBMCs. These receptors were collected from a man aged 18 to 30 in good health and CMV-seronegative. The CDR3 runs from the conserved cysteine through the conserved F or W. A D gene is named only where the DNA matches it firmly.

J gene | D gene | V gene | CDR3 protein
TRBJ2-1 | . | TRBV5-4 | CASGSGSYNEQFF
TRBJ2-3 | TRBD1 | TRBV29-1 | CSVAGTGGITDTQYF
TRBJ2-6 | . | TRBV30 | CAWSGYSGANVLTF
TRBJ2-2 | TRBD2 | TRBV7-8 | CASSPFLAGGPGELFF
TRBJ2-3 | TRBD2 | TRBV25-1 | CASSESEAGDRYTQYF
TRBJ2-7 | TRBD2 | TRBV2 | CAIVSGLNTYEQYF
TRBJ2-7 | TRBD1 | TRBV18 | CASSPRTGNYEQYF
TRBJ2-1 | TRBD2 | TRBV5-1 | CASSPGTSVTNEQFF
TRBJ1-2 | . | TRBV19 | CASSIGTVYGYTF
TRBJ1-1 | TRBD1 | TRBV5-5 | CASSFRQGMNTEAFF
TRBJ2-7 | . | TRBV11-3 | CASSFPLVYPEQYF
TRBJ1-2 | TRBD1 | TRBV28 | CASSPVGQNYGYTF
TRBJ1-5 | TRBD1 | TRBV11-2 | CASSQWTGSNQPQHF
TRBJ2-7 | . | TRBV19 | CASSIAGAQVEYF
TRBJ2-7 | . | TRBV18 | CASSPSGHSYEQYF
TRBJ1-4 | TRBD1 | TRBV4-1 | CASRPRDRNEKLFF
TRBJ1-2 | . | TRBV6-5 | CASSAGMGGYTF
TRBJ2-7 | . | TRBV2 | CASQSYEQYF
TRBJ2-7 | TRBD2 | TRBV28 | CASSPGLAGGYEQYF
TRBJ1-5 | TRBD1 | TRBV27 | CASSVTGQANQPQHF
TRBJ1-4 | . | TRBV9 | CASSRGANEKLFF
TRBJ1-1 | . | TRBV27 | CASSLPGFTEAFF
TRBJ1-1 | TRBD1 | TRBV6-5 | CASSYRPGGAGTEAFF
TRBJ1-2 | TRBD1 | TRBV28 | CASSSGQEGYGYTF
TRBJ2-7 | . | TRBV6-5 | CASSGRRQLYEQYF
TRBJ1-1 | . | TRBV25-1 | CASSLMLGGRAFF
TRBJ2-7 | TRBD1 | TRBV27 | CASSPFPGQGVPYEQYF
TRBJ2-7 | . | TRBV5-6 | CASSLAPRAYEQYF
TRBJ1-1 | . | TRBV29-1 | CSAWGWGLRTEAFF
TRBJ2-3 | . | TRBV11-3 | CASSPGHGTDTQYF
TRBJ1-2 | . | TRBV4-3 | CASSQDTDGVYGYTF
TRBJ2-1 | . | TRBV7-9 | CASSSTRQLNEQFF
TRBJ2-1 | . | TRBV7-3 | CASSLSRGDEQFF
TRBJ1-1 | . | TRBV9 | CASSSHPGDEAFF
TRBJ1-1 | . | TRBV28 | CASPAAGESAEAFF
TRBJ1-4 | . | TRBV28 | CASSLATATNEKLFF
TRBJ2-7 | TRBD1 | TRBV2 | CASLRDRTTSPYEQYF
TRBJ2-1 | TRBD2 | TRBV7-2 | CASSWTGTSGHNEQFF
TRBJ2-1 | TRBD1 | TRBV7-2 | CASRDGTVVQFF
TRBJ2-1 | TRBD1 | TRBV9 | CASSVGTGAYNEQFF
TRBJ1-6 | . | TRBV18 | CASSPLDNSPLHF
TRBJ1-2 | . | TRBV9 | CASSSQAGGHVKQTNYGYTF
TRBJ2-1 | TRBD1 | TRBV11-2 | CASSPSGQVYNEQFF
TRBJ2-1 | . | TRBV5-1 | CASSLNRVSYNEQFF
TRBJ1-1 | . | TRBV11-3 | CASSQGYEAFF
TRBJ1-4 | . | TRBV28 | CASSTGWDEKLFF
TRBJ1-1 | TRBD1 | TRBV18 | CASSPPSGGRTEAFF
TRBJ1-5 | . | TRBV19 | CASSEGENQPQHF
TRBJ1-6 | . | TRBV4-1 | CASSQGERYHSPLHF